The 17 T cell receptor beta chains given below trace back to one sample, sequenced in a study of blood T cell repertoires in COVID-19 (dated by TCRdb to about 2020). The library was generated by the immunoSEQ multiplex PCR assay. Entries here come from immuneACCESS through TCRdb and include only in-frame sequences with V and J called. Some clones fail to appear in such tables; in the studies checked, an unresolved V gene covers under half of the shortfall, and the cause of the remainder is unknown. Within this sample are more than 95,000 clones, with more than 75% of them counted one time only. In total, the top ten clones hold about 16% of the sample. Sequenced sample: peripheral blood. The origin of the receptors is a man over 45 with acute or convalescent COVID-19.

DNA for the CDR3: TGCGCCAGCAGCCCAAGGACTGGGTTTACCGGGGAGCTGTTTTTT. Encoded protein: CASSPRTGFTGELFF. The V call is TRBV5-1, the J call TRBJ2-2, with a tentative D call TRBD2 (5 bases). V was cut by 4 bases and J by 5 bases, with 15 bases left in between. Germline-derived CDR1 and CDR2 are SGHRS and YFSETQ. The CDR3 consists of 15 residues.

This clone was seen just once. J is TRBJ1-1 and V is TRBV6-5, with D possibly being TRBD1 (5 bases). V lost 6 bases and J lost 4, with 12 bases in between. The germline V gene has CDR1 MNHEY and CDR2 SVGAGI. The CDR3 consists of 13 residues. The CDR3 sequence: CASSGKRGTEAFF. The DNA of the CDR3 is TGTGCCAGCAGCGGAAAAAGGGGCACTGAAGCTTTCTTT.

The gene calls are TRBV7-9 and TRBJ2-5, with 10 bases identical to TRBD1. Germline CDR1 SEHNR, CDR2 FQNEAQ (reference sequence). The CDR3 spans 14 residues. The V gene end was trimmed by 3 bases and the J gene end by 2 bases; junction bases not matched to a gene: 0. The CDR3 DNA reads TGTGCCAGCAGCTTGGACAGGGGGCAAGAGACCCAGTACTTC. It translates to CASSLDRGQETQYF.

This rearrangement joins TRBV28 to TRBJ2-1; 11 bases are shared with TRBD2. J was trimmed by 7 bases and V by 7 bases; bases with no gene match: 15. The CDR3 is 17 amino acids. Germline CDR1 and CDR2: MDHEN and SYDVKM. CDR3 coding DNA: TGTGCCAGCACATCAACCCTCGGGACTAGCGGACGAAATGAGCAGTTCTTC. It translates to CASTSTLGTSGRNEQFF.

This sequence joins TRBV5-1 and TRBJ1-1; TRBD1 matches 10 bases. Trimming removed 4 bases from V and 1 base from J; junction bases left unmatched: 1. Germline V gives CDR1 SGHRS, CDR2 YFSETQ. The CDR3 spans 14 residues. Here the CDR3 reads CASSGQGGNTEAFF. The CDR3 DNA reads as TGCGCCAGCAGCGGACAGGGGGGGAACACTGAAGCTTTCTTT.

The rearrangement uses TRBV29-1 and TRBJ1-2, with 8 bases lining up with TRBD1. The trim removed 4 bases at V and 4 bases at J, leaving 8 bases unmatched. This CDR3 region has 14 residues. Per germline, CDR1 SQVTM and CDR2 ANQGSEA. In DNA form, the CDR3 reads TGCAGCGTTGGCCGACAGGGGAGCACCTATGGCTACACCTTC. Protein sequence: CSVGRQGSTYGYTF.

The rearrangement joins TRBV19 to TRBJ2-1, with 8 bases matching TRBD1. The CDR3 sequence is 15 residues long. V lost 3 bases and J lost 4; bases outside the gene matches: 5. Germline CDR1 is LNHDA and CDR2 is SQIVND (reference sequence). CDR3 sequence (DNA): TGTGCCAGTAGTATCCTGACAGGGGTTTACAATGAGCAGTTCTTC. As protein: CASSILTGVYNEQFF.

J is TRBJ1-1 and V is TRBV19, with D maybe TRBD1 (6 bases). The CDR3 has 13 residues. The germline V gene has CDR1 LNHDA and CDR2 SQIVND (reference sequence). V was pared by 6 bases and J by 1 base, with 9 bases between. The CDR3 DNA follows: TGTGCCAGTAGCGGGACACCGAACACTGAAGCTTTCTTT. Protein product: CASSGTPNTEAFF.

The V call is TRBV5-1, the J call TRBJ1-1, with TRBD1 identical over 7 bases. The V gene end was trimmed by 4 bases and the J gene end by 6 bases; junction bases not matched to a gene: 12. This CDR3 spans 15 amino acids. From germline, CDR1 is SGHRS and CDR2 YFSETQ. The CDR3 bases are TGCGCCAGCAGCGAAACACAGGGGATTAGCGCTGAAGCTTTCTTT. Translation gives CASSETQGISAEAFF.

V and J are TRBV19 and TRBJ2-5, with D possibly being TRBD2 (6 bases). Trimming shortened V by 1 base and J by 7 bases, and 19 bases separated the two germline ends. Germline V gene sequence: CDR1 LNHDA, CDR2 SQIVND (reference sequence). The CDR3 runs to 16 residues. CDR3 loop: CASSIGDEARGGTQYF. CDR3 in DNA: TGTGCCAGTAGTATAGGCGATGAGGCTCGGGGAGGGACCCAGTACTTC.

The chain recombines TRBV28 with TRBJ2-7; TRBD2 aligns across 7 bases. After removal of 6 bases from V and 7 bases from J, the junction contained 21 bases not matched to a gene. The CDR3 extends over 17 amino acids. CDR1 and CDR2 from the germline V gene are MDHEN and SYDVKM. The CDR3: CASSPLFSLAAPMEQYF. CDR3 DNA sequence: TGTGCCAGCAGCCCTCTTTTTAGTCTAGCGGCCCCTATGGAGCAGTACTTC.

In the case of this clone: Other nucleotide sequences from this sample produce the same CDR3. The chain joins TRBV20-1 to TRBJ2-1, with D hard to call. V lost 6 bases and J 7 bases, leaving 7 bases between the germline ends. Germline CDR1 is DFQATT and CDR2 is SNEGSKA (reference sequence). The length of the CDR3 is 10 residues. The CDR3 protein is CSARRNEQFF. Here the CDR3 DNA reads TGCAGTGCGAGACGGAATGAGCAGTTCTTC.

The chain carries TRBV23-1 and TRBJ2-5, with TRBD1 identical over 8 bases. TRBV23-1 carries the ORF label, with uncertain function. V shed 5 bases, J shed 5 bases, and the junction held 4 bases outside the gene matches. The CDR3 runs to 13 residues. The CDR3 bases are TGCGCCAGCAGTGACAGGGGCAGGGAGACCCAGTACTTC. Its protein product is CASSDRGRETQYF.

The genes are TRBV24-1 and TRBJ2-3, with 13 nucleotides matching TRBD2. The CDR3 has 17 residues. Germline V CDR1 and CDR2: KGHDR, SFDVKD. V was pared by 1 base and J by 1 base, with 1 base of the junction left unmatched. The CDR3 sequence: CATSDLGTSGGTDTQYF. The CDR3 bases are TGTGCCACCAGTGATTTAGGGACTAGCGGGGGCACAGATACGCAGTATTTT.

The DNA for the CDR3 is TGTGCCAGCAGCTTGCCCTCGGGGTCAGGGGTGACAGATACGCAGTATTTT. Its translation is CASSLPSGSGVTDTQYF. The V gene is TRBV11-3, the J gene TRBJ2-3, with D maybe TRBD1 (6 bases). Per germline, CDR1 SGHNT and CDR2 YENEEA. Trimming left V 3 bases short and J 3 bases short, with 19 bases between. CDR3 length equals 17 residues.

J is TRBJ2-1 and V is TRBV5-1, with 16 positions matching TRBD2. The CDR3 loop spans 16 amino acids. Germline CDR1 is SGHRS and CDR2 is YFSETQ. V lost 5 bases to trimming and J lost 6 bases; unmatched junction nucleotides: 5. CDR3 nucleotides: TGCGCCAGCAGGGTGGGACTAGCGGGAGGGCCCAATGAGCAGTTCTTC. Translating it yields CASRVGLAGGPNEQFF.

The chain employs TRBV28 and TRBJ2-1, with 7 bases matching TRBD2. The CDR3 contains 16 residues. CDR1 and CDR2 (germline): MDHEN, SYDVKM. The ends lost 5 bases at V and 1 base at J; junction bases unmatched: 8. The CDR3 reads CASSMEGGRSYNEQFF. The CDR3 DNA is TGTGCCAGCAGTATGGAGGGAGGGAGGTCCTACAATGAGCAGTTCTTC.